Included here is one T cell receptor (delta chain) sequence, with context. The target antigen is unknown. Given a much more abundant clone one base away, this may be a read error. This sample stems from a study of delta chains in infants with herpesvirus infections. As for the study in general: The search targeted a public fetal Vdelta1/Vgamma8 clonotype after postnatal CMV infection. Study results and caveats: The public clonotype appeared only at the first post-infection time point and was absent in uninfected infants. Among Vdelta1 cells, the public clonotype apparently waned within roughly 2 months. The study lacked race- and environment-matched controls and was small.

Gamma-chain- and delta-chain-specific primers converted PBMC RNA into TCR cDNA. TCRdb re-analyzed the RT-PCR reads via CATT. This sample carries approximately 990 delta-chain clones, roughly 27% of them seen once, and the ten largest clones take roughly an eighth. CDR3 length equals 15 residues. Germline CDR1 reads TSWWSYY; CDR2 reads QGS. Trimming took off 5 bases at V and 3 bases at J, with 16 bases between the two ends. The rearrangement joins TRDV1 to TRDJ1; D is unresolved. The receptor was derived from a human donor who was a Ugandan infant, either HIV-exposed or HIV-unexposed (not recorded which). The source material was peripheral blood, sampled at time point 2 of longitudinal follow-up. The CDR3 DNA follows: TGTGCTCTTGGGCCCGCGTTCCCACCCTCCGATAAACTCATCTTT. It specifies CALGPAFPPSDKLIF.